The clone carrying this T cell receptor beta chain occurred many times. Each donor was a healthy Caucasian individual from Russia, aged roughly 6 to 95. This record comes from a study of blood T cells in healthy people across ages. Together with a sample-barcoded 5' primer, a J-beta primer mix was included in a second PCR lasting roughly 6 to 12 cycles. From the 5' RACE reads, TCRdb called clonotypes with MiXCR, one entry per CDR3 protein. The sample lists 1.5 million to 2 million distinct CDR3 sequences, roughly 32% occurring once. The source of this sequence is a woman younger than 45 in good health. The sequenced sample was blood.

CDR3 sequence (DNA): TGTGCCAGCAGCCATCCACGTGGCTACACCTTC. This gives the protein CASSHPRGYTF. The V and J genes are TRBV7-9 and TRBJ1-2, with D uncertain. Trimming left V 5 bases short and J 7 bases short, with 8 bases between. Germline lookup yields CDR1 SEHNR and CDR2 FQNEAQ (reference sequence). The CDR3 is 11 amino acids.